A single sample gave rise to the 26 T cell receptor beta chains below, sequenced in a study of CD8+CD57+ T cells in acquired aplastic anemia. Patients picked for sequencing had shown CD8+CD57+ cell expansion detected by flow cytometry. CDR3 and TCR beta VDJ profiling relied on a genomic DNA template. TCRdb re-called the reads through MiXCR, storing one row per CDR3 protein. The sample has more than 150,000 distinct CDR3 sequences; approximately 48% are singletons. Specimen: sorted CD4+, CD8+, or CD8+CD57+ T cells (not recorded which) from PBMCs. These receptors were taken from a human donor with aplastic anemia.

This clonotype was counted ten times or more. A much larger clone is a single base away; this may be a read error. In nucleotides, the CDR3 is TGCGCCAGCAGTGCGGAGAAGAACACTGAAGCTTTCTTT. It yields the protein CASSAEKNTEAFF. The chain couples TRBV10-2 to TRBJ1-1; no clear D gene. Looked up from germline, CDR1 is WSHSY and CDR2 is SAAADI. V lost 4 bases to trimming and J lost 1 base, with 7 bases between them. This CDR3 contains 13 residues.

The chain uses TRBV24-1 and TRBJ2-3; D gene unclear. The CDR3 consists of 15 residues. Germline lookup yields CDR1 KGHDR and CDR2 SFDVKD. V dropped 0 bases and J dropped 2 bases, with 8 bases sitting between them. The CDR3 region is CATSDLALDTDTQYF. The CDR3 DNA reads TGTGCCACCAGTGATTTGGCCCTAGACACAGATACGCAGTATTTT.

This chain connects TRBV30 to TRBJ2-7; D not resolved. V was clipped by 8 bases and J by 5 bases, with 25 bases between them. Germline V lookup: CDR1 GTSNPN, CDR2 SVGIG (reference sequence). The CDR3 covers 15 residues. CDR3 amino acids: CASSLRSSREDEQYF. CDR3 bases: TGTGCCAGCAGCTTAAGGTCGTCCCGTGAGGACGAGCAGTACTTC.

The CDR3: CASSQGTPGSSFHGYTF. The CDR3 region has the DNA TGCGCCAGCAGCCAAGGCACTCCAGGGTCTTCATTCCATGGCTACACCTTC. The chain recombines TRBV4-1 with TRBJ1-2; TRBD1 is a possible D gene (5 bases). The CDR3 runs to 17 residues. Germline V gives CDR1 MGHRA, CDR2 YSYEKL. V was clipped by 1 base and J by 6 bases, with 21 bases between them.

The rearrangement joins TRBV29-1 to TRBJ2-7, with 10 bases fitting TRBD1. Trimming removed 6 bases from V and 3 bases from J; junction bases left unmatched: 11. Germline CDR1 and CDR2: SQVTM and ANQGSEA. The length of the CDR3 is 15 residues. As DNA, the CDR3 is TGCAGCGTCGACCCGGGACAGGGGCCCTACTACGAGCAGTACTTC. Protein product: CSVDPGQGPYYEQYF.

The CDR3 loop reads CASSLLDRVKGTQYF. The CDR3 DNA sequence: TGTGCCAGCAGCTTGCTCGACAGGGTTAAGGGGACCCAGTACTTC. The chain joins TRBV9 to TRBJ2-5; TRBD1 matches at 7 bases. Germline CDR1 reads SGDLS; CDR2 reads YYNGEE. The CDR3 loop spans 15 amino acids. The trim removed 4 bases at V and 7 bases at J, leaving 13 bases unmatched. Variable domain in full (rest from reference TRBV9 and TRBJ2-5): DSGVTQTPKHLITATGQRVTLRCSPRSGDLSVYWYQQSLDQGLQFLIQYYNGEERAKGNILERFSAQQFPDLHSELNLSSLELGDSALYFCASSLLDRVKGTQYFGPGTRLLVL.

A note on this clonotype: At one end the junction does not follow the germline gene, possibly because of a read error. The rearrangement joins TRBV25-1 to TRBJ2-7; D not resolved. The germline CDR1 and CDR2 sequences are MGHDK and SYGVNS. This CDR3 is built from 13 residues. The CDR3 DNA follows: TGTGCCAGCAGTTCTCAGGAGCACTACGAGCAGCACTTC. It yields the protein CASSSQEHYEQHF.

This clonotype showed up many times. V and J are TRBV6-1 and TRBJ2-1; 7 bases are shared with TRBD1. The CDR3 length is 12 residues. J gave up 9 bases and V 4 bases, and 3 bases lay outside the gene matches. Germline V gene lookup returns CDR1 MNHNS and CDR2 SASEGT. CDR3 residues: CASSVHRGEQFF. The CDR3 nucleotides are TGTGCCAGCAGTGTCCACAGGGGTGAGCAGTTCTTC.

The sample holds many counts of this clonotype. This chain connects TRBV5-1 to TRBJ2-3; 9 bases align to TRBD1. Looked up from germline, CDR1 is SGHRS and CDR2 is YFSETQ. CDR3 length: 15 amino acids. V shed 6 bases, J shed 4 bases, and the junction held 9 bases outside the gene matches. The CDR3 DNA is TGCGCCAGCACGTCACAGACAGGGGGGGCAGATACGCAGTATTTT. Translating gives CASTSQTGGADTQYF.

V is TRBV29-1 and J is TRBJ1-3; a weak D match, TRBD1 (5 bases). Trimming took 6 bases from V and 0 from J, leaving 12 bases between them. Germline-derived CDR1 and CDR2 are SQVTM and ANQGSEA. CDR3 length: 14 amino acids. CDR3 sequence reads: CSVETELSGNTIYF. CDR3 nucleotides: TGCAGCGTCGAGACAGAGCTCTCTGGAAACACCATATATTTT.

The chain recombines TRBV7-3 with TRBJ1-1; 8 nucleotides agree with TRBD1. V lost 0 bases, J lost 6 bases, and 6 bases stayed unmatched. Germline V gene lookup returns CDR1 SGHTA and CDR2 FQGTGA. The CDR3 extends over 15 amino acids. In DNA, the CDR3 is TGTGCCAGCAGCTTAACCCCTTCGGACAGGGCTGAAGCTTTCTTT. Translating it yields CASSLTPSDRAEAFF.

Turning to this clonotype: One end of the junction fails to match germline, which may point to a read error. This chain joins TRBV2 and TRBJ2-5; D may match TRBD1 or TRBD2 (5 bases each). The germline gives CDR1 SNHLY, CDR2 FYNNEI. This CDR3 is 13 amino acids long. The CDR3 nucleotides are TGTGACAGCAGCACCGGGACCTGGGAGACCCAGTACTTC. It is translated as CDSSTGTWETQYF.

The CDR3 coding sequence is TGCAGTGCTAGTGATACTAGCGGTGGTACCGGGGAGCTGTTTTTT. Translating it yields CSASDTSGGTGELFF. The chain has TRBV20-1 and TRBJ2-2; 8 bases are shared with TRBD2. The CDR3 length is 15 residues. CDR1 DFQATT and CDR2 SNEGSKA come from the germline V gene (reference sequence). V lost 3 bases to trimming and J lost 5 bases; unmatched junction nucleotides: 8.

The CDR3 DNA reads as TGTGCCATCAGTGATAGCGTCAGCTCCTACAATGAGCAGTTCTTC. The encoded protein is CAISDSVSSYNEQFF. The chain links TRBV10-3 to TRBJ2-1; D might be TRBD2 (5 bases). Deletions cut 3 bases from V and 0 bases from J, with 9 bases between. The CDR3 is made up of 15 amino acids. Germline-derived CDR1 and CDR2 are ENHRY and SYGVKD.

The V call is TRBV20-1, the J call TRBJ1-2; D gene uncertain. Looked up from germline, CDR1 is DFQATT and CDR2 is SNEGSKA (reference sequence). CDR3 size: 12 residues. CDR3 residues: CSGGQANYGYTF. The CDR3 DNA reads TGCAGCGGCGGCCAAGCTAACTATGGCTACACCTTC.

This clonotype showed up just once. The chain employs TRBV29-1 and TRBJ2-7; D is undetermined. The V end was cut by 7 bases, the J end by 6 bases, with 16 bases between. Looked up from germline, CDR1 is SQVTM and CDR2 is ANQGSEA. This CDR3 has 12 amino acids. CDR3 region: CSAGRVGSEQYF. The CDR3 region has the DNA TGCAGCGCCGGACGGGTGGGAAGCGAGCAGTACTTC.

V usage is TRBV2 and J usage is TRBJ1-5, with D perhaps TRBD1 (6 bases). This CDR3 comprises 13 residues. CDR1 is SNHLY and CDR2 is FYNNEI in the germline V gene. The V and J ends lost 6 bases and 0 bases respectively, with 6 bases between them. CDR3: CASRTGSNQPQHF. The DNA of the CDR3 is TGTGCCAGCAGGACAGGTAGCAATCAGCCCCAGCATTTT.

The rearrangement joins TRBV3-1 to TRBJ2-3; D not resolved. The V and J ends lost 4 bases and 5 bases respectively, with 16 bases between them. This CDR3 has 15 residues. Germline values: CDR1 LGHDT, CDR2 YNNKEL (reference sequence). The CDR3 is CASSPGLKVIDTQYF. Here the CDR3 DNA reads TGTGCCAGCAGCCCCGGGCTCAAAGTGATAGATACGCAGTATTTT.

This clonotype has at least ten counts. The genes are TRBV5-1 and TRBJ2-2; 7 bases match TRBD2. V lost 4 bases and J lost 4; bases outside the gene matches: 7. Germline assignment: CDR1 SGHRS and CDR2 YFSETQ. The CDR3 is 15 residues long. For the CDR3, the DNA is TGCGCCAGCAGCGCTTTACGGGAGGTCACCGGGGAGCTGTTTTTT. Amino acids: CASSALREVTGELFF.

This chain links TRBV2 with TRBJ1-1; D is ambiguous. The CDR3 runs 14 residues. V was cut by 3 bases and J by 1 base, with 9 bases left in between. Germline V gene data show CDR1 as SNHLY and CDR2 as FYNNEI. CDR3 in DNA: TGTGCCAGCAGTGACTGGGTCCGGAACACTGAAGCTTTCTTT. It translates to CASSDWVRNTEAFF.

This clonotype was detected many times. The rearrangement uses TRBV25-1 and TRBJ1-2; D is undetermined. V was shortened by 2 bases and J by 2 bases, with 9 bases between the two germline ends. Germline V gene data show CDR1 as MGHDK and CDR2 as SYGVNS. This CDR3 region has 14 residues. The CDR3 reads CASSEPGINYGYTF. The CDR3 coding sequence is TGTGCCAGCAGTGAACCGGGGATAAACTATGGCTACACCTTC.

This clonotype was counted at least ten times. The junction and the germline gene differ at one end; a read error may be behind it. The chain carries TRBV2 and TRBJ1-2, with D tentatively TRBD1 (5 bases). The CDR3 is made up of 14 amino acids. Germline CDR1 and CDR2: SNHLY and FYNNEI. The CDR3: CTSSEAGRGYGYTF. DNA for the CDR3: TGTACCAGCAGTGAAGCGGGTAGGGGCTATGGCTACACCTTC.

This clonotype has a handful of counts. The chain is built from TRBV2 and TRBJ1-1, with TRBD1 matching 11 bases. Per germline, CDR1 SNHLY and CDR2 FYNNEI. V lost 9 bases to trimming and J lost 5 bases; unmatched junction nucleotides: 2. The CDR3 spans 12 residues. CDR3 sequence reads: CASRDRGTEAFF. The CDR3 DNA reads as TGTGCCAGTCGGGACAGGGGGACTGAAGCTTTCTTT.

Worth noting for this clonotype: No conserved phenylalanine or tryptophan is present at the end of the CDR3, so a read error is the likely explanation. The limits of the CDR3 on the DNA are not certain, so only TCRdb's listed CDR3 is given. The J gene is TRBJ1-5, the V gene TRBV20-1; no DNA check was done on the table's D call, TRBD1. The V gene's germline CDR1 is DFQATT and CDR2 SNEGSKA (reference sequence). The CDR3 is 13 residues long, counting both termini. The CDR3 loop is CSARKGADQPQHL.

A word on this clonotype: Since a much larger clone is just one base distant, this may be a read error. This chain connects TRBV5-1 to TRBJ2-1; perhaps TRBD2 as D (5 bases). The CDR3 has 16 residues. The germline V gene encodes CDR1 SGHRS and CDR2 YFSETQ. This CDR3 is CASAAGSVNSYNEQSF. The CDR3 nucleotides are TGCGCCAGCGCCGCGGGCTCGGTCAACTCCTACAATGAGCAGTCCTTC.

The rearrangement joins TRBV9 to TRBJ1-1; perhaps TRBD1 as D (6 bases). With 0 bases removed from V and 2 bases from J, the gap between germline ends came to 8 bases. The germline CDR1 and CDR2 sequences are SGDLS and YYNGEE. The CDR3 has 14 amino acids. CDR3 loop: CASSVGQANTEAFF. As DNA, the CDR3 is TGTGCCAGCAGCGTAGGACAGGCAAACACTGAAGCTTTCTTT.